The T cell receptor (beta chain) described here comes from a study of CD8 T cells in Susac syndrome. Notes on the study in general: The study acknowledged a relatively small number of individuals in its TCR sequencing and HLA analysis.

The study sequenced TCR beta in blood CD8+ and CD4+ T cells. It was negative isolation that provided the CD8+ and CD4+ T cells, whereas TEMRA cells were enriched by FACS. Germline V gene lookup returns CDR1 KGHSH and CDR2 LQKENI. Trimming cost V 0 bases and J 0 bases, with 7 bases left between them. CDR3 length: 15 amino acids. With respect to this clonotype: Its antigen is not identified.

With random hexamers, reverse transcription was performed on about 0.45 to 1 ug of RNA. The authors amplified TCR beta CDR3 across 54 Vbeta and 13 Jbeta using immunoSEQ multiplex PCR. TCRdb re-derived calls from the immunoSEQ multiplex PCR reads in MiXCR, one entry per CDR3 protein. The repertoire holds 150,000 to 250,000 distinct CDR3 sequences, with 90% to 95% as singletons. The rearrangement links TRBV18 to TRBJ2-3, with D uncertain. The sequence came from a human donor with multiple sclerosis. The specimen sequenced was CD4+ T cells from PBMCs. CDR3 sequence: CASSPPSVSTDTQYF. The CDR3 DNA follows: TGTGCCAGCTCACCACCCAGCGTTAGCACAGATACGCAGTATTTT.